The TCR beta chain described here comes from a study of T cell responses to AZD1222 COVID-19 vaccine. V was trimmed by 6 bases and J by 8 bases, leaving 14 bases between them. This CDR3 has 13 residues. Germline assignment: CDR1 MNHEY and CDR2 SVGAGI. Generated by immunoSEQ multiplex PCR, the TCRdb table keeps only in-frame clones and is missing some. The data hold 95,000 to 150,000 clones, with about nine tenths observed a single time. The source was peripheral blood, collected on day 0 of AZD1222 vaccination. The clonotype was recovered from an adult in good health. V and J are TRBV6-5 and TRBJ2-1; a weak D match, TRBD2 (5 bases). CDR3 coding DNA: TGTGCCAGCAGGGACTGGGCGAGTGATGAGCAGTTCTTC. Encoded protein: CASRDWASDEQFF.